Following are 22 T cell receptor beta chains from one sample sequenced in a study of T cells after yellow fever vaccination. TCRdb re-called the 5' RACE reads with MiXCR, one entry per CDR3 protein. Of about 320,000 distinct CDR3 sequences in the sample, over 8.5% were seen once. The sample consisted of CD4+ T cells sorted from PBMCs, taken 45 days after the yellow fever booster vaccination. The receptors were sampled from a man aged 18 to 30 who received the YFV17D yellow fever vaccine.

This clonotype has a count of ten or more. The genes are TRBV4-3 and TRBJ1-1; D unresolved. The germline V gene encodes CDR1 LGHNA and CDR2 YSLEER. CDR3 length: 14 amino acids. V was pared by 2 bases and J by 3 bases, with 10 bases between. This chain's CDR3 is CASSQTIGDTEAFF. DNA of the CDR3: TGCGCCAGCAGCCAAACAATCGGGGACACTGAAGCTTTCTTT.

This clonotype came up a few times. The chain employs TRBV28 and TRBJ1-6; no reliable D call. CDR1 is MDHEN and CDR2 is SYDVKM in the germline V gene. V dropped 7 bases and J dropped 10 bases, with 20 bases sitting between them. The CDR3 covers 15 residues. CDR3 sequence (DNA): TGTGCCAGCACCCCAAGGGAACTCCTGGGCTCACCCCTCCACTTT. Translated, it gives CASTPRELLGSPLHF.

This clonotype was seen repeatedly, ten times or more. CDR3 amino acids: CASSPSNEQGEQFF. In DNA, the CDR3 is TGTGCCAGCAGCCCCTCAAATGAGCAGGGTGAGCAGTTCTTC. The chain combines TRBV11-2 with TRBJ2-1, with D perhaps TRBD1 (5 bases). This CDR3 has 14 residues. Germline V gene data show CDR1 as SGHAT and CDR2 as FQNNGV. Deletions cut 5 bases from V and 9 bases from J, with 17 bases between.

A few counts support this clonotype. The J gene is TRBJ1-2, the V gene TRBV15; 7 bases align to TRBD1. The CDR3 has 16 residues. With V trimmed by 0 bases and J by 2 bases, 6 bases remained unmatched. Germline V gives CDR1 LNHNV, CDR2 YYDKDF (reference sequence). The CDR3 DNA sequence: TGTGCCACCAGCAGAGAAGGACAGGAAGCCAACTATGGCTACACCTTC. Its protein is CATSREGQEANYGYTF.

This clonotype was observed at least ten times. This chain links TRBV6-1 with TRBJ1-4; 7 nucleotides agree with TRBD1. The germline gives CDR1 MNHNS, CDR2 SASEGT. Trimming at V came to 5 bases and at J to 10 bases, leaving 10 bases not matched to a gene. The CDR3 has 14 amino acids. CDR3 DNA sequence: TGTGCCAGCAGTCCCGACAGGGAAACCGGAAAACTGTTTTTT. Its translation: CASSPDRETGKLFF.

The chain employs TRBV20-1 and TRBJ2-5; TRBD1 agrees at 9 bases. Germline V gives CDR1 DFQATT, CDR2 SNEGSKA (reference sequence). This CDR3 comprises 14 residues. Trimming cost V 6 bases and J 4 bases; bases outside gene matches: 9. This CDR3 reads CSAEPYRGPETQYF. The DNA of the CDR3 is TGCAGTGCCGAACCCTACAGGGGGCCAGAGACCCAGTACTTC.

This chain joins TRBV20-1 and TRBJ1-2; perhaps TRBD1 as D (5 bases). CDR1 is DFQATT, CDR2 SNEGSKA, per germline (reference sequence). The ends were cut back, 5 bases at V and 5 bases at J, with 15 bases in the middle. The CDR3 extends over 13 amino acids. CDR3 sequence: CSARDGELYGYTF. Here the CDR3 DNA reads TGCAGTGCTCGGGACGGGGAGTTGTATGGCTACACCTTC.

This clonotype was found many times. This chain connects TRBV5-1 to TRBJ1-2, with TRBD1 matching over 9 bases. The ends lost 4 bases at V and 4 bases at J; junction bases unmatched: 2. The CDR3 consists of 13 residues. Germline CDR1 is SGHRS and CDR2 is YFSETQ. In DNA, the CDR3 is TGCGCCAGCAGCCGGGGACAGGGCTATGGCTACACCTTC. Protein product: CASSRGQGYGYTF.

V usage is TRBV20-1 and J usage is TRBJ2-1; TRBD2 matches 14 bases. The germline gives CDR1 DFQATT, CDR2 SNEGSKA (reference sequence). V gave up 6 bases and J gave up 13 bases; unmatched junction bases: 8. The CDR3 totals 13 residues. The CDR3: CSARTSGGFRQFF. As DNA, the CDR3 is TGCAGTGCGCGGACTAGCGGGGGGTTTAGACAGTTCTTC.

There are a few counts of this clonotype. This chain links TRBV2 with TRBJ2-7; 7 bases are shared with TRBD2. Looked up from germline, CDR1 is SNHLY and CDR2 is FYNNEI. The CDR3 consists of 11 residues. V gave up 7 bases and J gave up 7 bases; unmatched junction bases: 4. CDR3 residues: CASTGGGEQYV. As DNA, the CDR3 is TGTGCCAGCACTGGGGGGGGAGAGCAGTACGTC.

The rearrangement joins TRBV4-2 to TRBJ2-7; TRBD1 matches at 8 bases. Per germline, CDR1 LGHNA and CDR2 YNFKEQ. The CDR3 consists of 14 residues. With V trimmed by 4 bases and J by 3 bases, 5 bases remained unmatched. CDR3 DNA: TGTGCCAGCAGCCCACGACAGGGGAACTACGAGCAGTACTTC. Translated: CASSPRQGNYEQYF.

This clonotype was detected a few times. This chain links TRBV4-1 with TRBJ2-1, with 13 bases lining up with TRBD2. The V segment lost 1 base and the J segment 3 bases; nucleotides outside the gene matches: 3. Germline values: CDR1 MGHRA, CDR2 YSYEKL. The CDR3 is 17 amino acids. The CDR3 nucleotides read TGCGCCAGCAGCCAAGCACGACTAGCGGGGGGCTACAATGAGCAGTTCTTC. Amino acid sequence: CASSQARLAGGYNEQFF.

In its sample, this clonotype was seen a few times. The rearrangement joins TRBV7-2 to TRBJ1-4; 7 bases fit TRBD1. In germline, CDR1 is SGHTA, CDR2 FQGNSA. Trimming removed 3 bases from V and 0 bases from J; junction bases left unmatched: 13. CDR3 size: 19 residues. CDR3 protein: CASSFQGLGQIPTNEKLFF. CDR3 coding DNA: TGTGCCAGCAGCTTTCAGGGGTTGGGACAGATCCCAACTAATGAAAAACTGTTTTTT.

The chain is built from TRBV7-9 and TRBJ2-7, with a tentative D call TRBD1 (5 bases). V dropped 3 bases and J dropped 7 bases, with 10 bases sitting between them. The CDR3 length is 12 residues. Germline V gene data show CDR1 as SEHNR and CDR2 as FQNEAQ (reference sequence). The CDR3 nucleotides read TGTGCCAGCAGCTTTTCAGGGTATGAGCAGTACGTC. Protein sequence: CASSFSGYEQYV.

The chain links TRBV5-1 to TRBJ1-1; a possible D gene is TRBD1 (5 bases). Germline CDR1 SGHRS, CDR2 YFSETQ. The V end was cut by 3 bases, the J end by 0 bases, with 15 bases between. CDR3 length equals 16 residues. This CDR3 is CASSSSTAILNTEAFF. The CDR3 DNA is TGCGCCAGCAGCTCGTCGACAGCGATCTTGAACACTGAAGCTTTCTTT.

This clonotype was detected ten times or more. The chain is built from TRBV10-2 and TRBJ1-5; unclear D gene. Germline loops: CDR1 WSHSY, CDR2 SAAADI. Trimming shortened V by 4 bases and J by 7 bases, and 8 bases separated the two germline ends. The CDR3 is made up of 12 amino acids. CDR3 sequence reads: CASSVGTQPQHF. The DNA for the CDR3 is TGCGCCAGCAGTGTCGGTACCCAGCCCCAGCATTTT.

V is TRBV5-1 and J is TRBJ1-1; tentatively, D is TRBD1 (6 bases). The germline gives CDR1 SGHRS, CDR2 YFSETQ. Deletions cut 1 base from V and 8 bases from J, with 15 bases between. This CDR3 region has 14 residues. CDR3 residues: CASSLLPGQREAFF. The CDR3 DNA reads TGCGCCAGCAGCTTGCTTCCGGGACAAAGGGAAGCTTTCTTT. Complete variable domain (other parts from reference TRBV5-1 and TRBJ1-1): KAGVTQTPRYLIKTRGQQVTLSCSPISGHRSVSWYQQTPGQGLQFLFEYFSETQRNKGNFPGRFSGRQFSNSRSEMNVSTLELGDSALYLCASSLLPGQREAFFGQGTRLTVV.

This clonotype came up a few times. The chain links TRBV5-1 to TRBJ1-4; a possible D gene is TRBD1 (6 bases). Germline CDR1 reads SGHRS; CDR2 reads YFSETQ. V lost 4 bases and J lost 7, with 11 bases in between. The CDR3 runs to 13 residues. CDR3 region: CASSTGQIEKLFF. CDR3 nucleotide sequence: TGCGCCAGCAGCACTGGACAGATTGAAAAACTGTTTTTT.

This clonotype was picked up a small number of times. The chain links TRBV7-2 to TRBJ2-2; D not resolved. V was shortened by 2 bases and J by 1 base, with 8 bases between the two germline ends. From germline, CDR1 is SGHTA and CDR2 FQGNSA. The CDR3 has 15 residues. CDR3 residues: CASSLNSRNTGELFF. CDR3 bases: TGTGCCAGCAGCTTAAACTCCCGGAACACCGGGGAGCTGTTTTTT.

This clonotype was detected only a few times. This chain links TRBV4-2 with TRBJ2-7; D possibly corresponds to TRBD2 (7 bases). Looked up from germline, CDR1 is LGHNA and CDR2 is YNFKEQ. V shed 0 bases and J shed 3 bases, with 21 bases lying between them. The CDR3 is 18 amino acids. The CDR3 region is CASSQDAPGGRILYEQYF. DNA of the CDR3: TGTGCCAGCAGCCAAGATGCCCCGGGGGGCCGGATACTCTACGAGCAGTACTTC.

Details on this clonotype: Lacking the conserved final phenylalanine or tryptophan, this CDR3 likely reflects a read error. The V call is TRBV7-9, the J call TRBJ1-1; no firm D call. Germline CDR1 and CDR2: SEHNR and FQNEAQ (reference sequence). CDR3 length: 12 residues. The V end lost 3 bases, the J end lost 8 bases, and 10 bases lay between the germline ends. The CDR3 sequence is CASSFGGLEAFL. In DNA form, the CDR3 reads TGTGCCAGCAGCTTCGGAGGTTTGGAAGCTTTCCTT.

This chain uses TRBV7-9 with TRBJ2-2; tentatively, D is TRBD1 (5 bases). Trimming stripped 1 base from V and 6 bases from J, with 12 bases between. Looked up from germline, CDR1 is SEHNR and CDR2 is FQNEAQ (reference sequence). The CDR3 has 15 amino acids. CDR3 sequence reads: CASSLEARAAGELFF. The CDR3 DNA sequence: TGTGCCAGCAGCTTAGAAGCCAGGGCGGCCGGGGAGCTGTTTTTT.